The 16 T cell receptor beta chains presented below share a single source sample, sequenced in a study of T cells in Graves' hyperthyroidism and ophthalmopathy. Authors of the study amplified TCR beta CDR3 regions from RNA transcripts. When the TCR CDR3 underwent first-round RT-PCR, the HTBI primer set was used. TCRdb reanalysed the multiplex PCR reads using MiXCR and keeps one entry per CDR3 protein. The sample lists fewer than 900,000 distinct CDR3 sequences, around 15% occurring once. Source material: blood. The receptors come from a man aged 18 to 29 with Graves' hyperthyroidism.

V and J are TRBV29-1 and TRBJ2-1; TRBD2 matches at 15 bases. This CDR3 is built from 15 residues. From germline, CDR1 is SQVTM and CDR2 ANQGSEA. With V trimmed by 1 base and J by 10 bases, 5 bases remained unmatched. CDR3 DNA: TGCAGCGTTGAAGGGACTAGCGGGAGGGTCGGGGAGCAGTTCTTC. Its protein product is CSVEGTSGRVGEQFF.

This clonotype was counted only a few times. This rearrangement joins TRBV2 to TRBJ2-1, with 7 positions matching TRBD2. The ends lost 7 bases at V and 3 bases at J; junction bases unmatched: 12. CDR3 length: 16 residues. Looked up from germline, CDR1 is SNHLY and CDR2 is FYNNEI. CDR3 coding DNA: TGTGCCAGCATGACGGGGGGACTCGCTGGCTACAATGAGCAGTTCTTC. The encoded protein is CASMTGGLAGYNEQFF.

This clonotype was observed a handful of times. The chain uses TRBV29-1 and TRBJ2-5, with 9 bases identical to TRBD1. The V segment lost 0 bases and the J segment 5 bases; nucleotides outside the gene matches: 10. Germline V gene data show CDR1 as SQVTM and CDR2 as ANQGSEA. The CDR3 contains 16 residues. CDR3 sequence (DNA): TGCAGCGTTGAAGATATAGGGGACAGGGCCTTCGAGACCCAGTACTTC. Its protein is CSVEDIGDRAFETQYF. Filled out from reference TRBV29-1 and TRBJ2-5, the complete variable domain reads SAVISQKPSRDICQRGTSLTIQCQVDSQVTMMFWYRQQPGQSLTLIATANQGSEATYESGFVIDKFPISRPNLTFSTLTVSNMSPEDSSIYLCSVEDIGDRAFETQYFGPGTRLLVL.

There are many counts of this clonotype. The chain is built from TRBV18 and TRBJ1-3; D remains ambiguous. The CDR3 totals 15 residues. Germline loops: CDR1 KGHSH, CDR2 LQKENI. V was cut by 0 bases and J by 1 base, with 7 bases left in between. CDR3 protein: CASSPPVQSGNTIYF. In nucleotides, the CDR3 is TGTGCCAGCTCACCACCGGTCCAGTCTGGAAACACCATATATTTT. Based on the CDR3 plus reference TRBV18 and TRBJ1-3, the full variable domain is NAGVMQNPRHLVRRRGQEARLRCSPMKGHSHVYWYRQLPEEGLKFMVYLQKENIIDESGMPKERFSAEFPKEGPSILRIQQVVRGDSAAYFCASSPPVQSGNTIYFGEGSWLTVV.

There are many counts of this clonotype. The gene calls are TRBV10-3 and TRBJ2-5, with 9 nucleotides matching TRBD1. Germline-derived CDR1 and CDR2 are ENHRY and SYGVKD. The V gene end was trimmed by 5 bases and the J gene end by 0 bases; junction bases not matched to a gene: 4. The CDR3 covers 15 residues. The CDR3 loop is CAISPRDRDQETQYF. CDR3 DNA: TGTGCCATCAGTCCAAGGGACAGGGACCAAGAGACCCAGTACTTC.

The chain employs TRBV20-1 and TRBJ1-6, with D possibly being TRBD1 (6 bases). The CDR3 loop spans 13 amino acids. The ends were cut back, 6 bases at V and 7 bases at J, with 13 bases in the middle. CDR1 and CDR2 (germline): DFQATT, SNEGSKA (reference sequence). CDR3 region: CSAIPGVNSPLHF. In DNA form, the CDR3 reads TGCAGTGCAATACCAGGGGTCAATTCACCCCTCCACTTT.

This clonotype was seen repeatedly, ten times or more. This chain uses TRBV7-3 with TRBJ2-2, with 8 nucleotides matching TRBD2. The germline V gene has CDR1 SGHTA and CDR2 FQGTGA. V dropped 4 bases and J dropped 6; count of bases not matched to a gene: 13. This CDR3 is built from 17 residues. CDR3 in DNA: TGTGCCAGCAGCTCCCCCGAAAGGAGCGGGAGTTCCGGGGAGCTGTTTTTT. Translated, it gives CASSSPERSGSSGELFF.

The chain uses TRBV4-3 and TRBJ2-3; 7 bases map to TRBD2. This CDR3 has 16 residues. Germline V gives CDR1 LGHNA, CDR2 YSLEER. V dropped 0 bases and J dropped 6; count of bases not matched to a gene: 9. CDR3 nucleotide sequence: TGCGCCAGCAGCCAAGATCGGAGGTCCGGGGGGGATACGCAGTATTTT. This codes for CASSQDRRSGGDTQYF.

The CDR3 loop is CASSPRRGGGNQPQHF. The CDR3, as DNA: TGTGCCAGCAGCCCCCGCAGGGGGGGAGGCAATCAGCCCCAGCATTTT. The chain couples TRBV28 to TRBJ1-5, with 7 bases lining up with TRBD1. The CDR3 totals 16 residues. Trimming took 6 bases from V and 2 from J; bases not matched to a gene: 10. CDR1 and CDR2 (germline): MDHEN, SYDVKM.

This clonotype was observed at least ten times. This rearrangement joins TRBV20-1 to TRBJ2-1; TRBD1 matches at 8 bases. This CDR3 has 14 residues. Germline V gene sequence: CDR1 DFQATT, CDR2 SNEGSKA (reference sequence). V lost 3 bases, J lost 0 bases, and 1 base stayed unmatched. CDR3 amino acids: CSASRGPSYNEQFF. DNA of the CDR3: TGCAGTGCTAGCAGGGGGCCCTCCTACAATGAGCAGTTCTTC.

This clonotype has at least ten counts. The chain uses TRBV10-2 and TRBJ2-7, with TRBD1 matching over 10 bases. The trim removed 1 base at V and 3 bases at J, leaving 3 bases unmatched. This CDR3 contains 15 residues. The V gene's germline CDR1 is WSHSY and CDR2 SAAADI. The CDR3 DNA reads as TGCGCCAGCAGTGAGTGGGACAGGGGACGCTACGAGCAGTACTTC. It is translated as CASSEWDRGRYEQYF.

This clonotype was observed many times. The chain carries TRBV7-8 and TRBJ2-3; TRBD2 agrees at 9 bases. Trimming cost V 5 bases and J 1 base; bases outside gene matches: 7. Germline V gene sequence: CDR1 SGHVS, CDR2 FQNEAQ. The CDR3 is 16 amino acids. CDR3 sequence reads: CASSPPIAGGTDTQYF. CDR3 nucleotides: TGTGCCAGCAGCCCCCCCATAGCGGGGGGCACAGATACGCAGTATTTT.

This rearrangement joins TRBV7-3 to TRBJ2-2; D is unresolved. This CDR3 is 14 amino acids long. CDR1 is SGHTA and CDR2 is FQGTGA in the germline V gene. Trimming removed 2 bases from V and 4 bases from J, with 8 bases in between. CDR3 sequence reads: CASSLSAPTGELFF. Written as DNA, the CDR3 is TGTGCCAGCAGCTTATCAGCGCCCACCGGGGAGCTGTTTTTT.

This clonotype occurred once. The rearrangement uses TRBV7-2 and TRBJ2-7, with 7 bases aligning to TRBD1. Germline V lookup: CDR1 SGHTA, CDR2 FQGNSA. The V and J ends lost 1 base and 3 bases, in that order; junction bases with no gene match: 6. CDR3 length equals 15 residues. The CDR3 nucleotides read TGTGCCAGCAGCTTAGGGGTAGGGGGCTTCTACGAGCAGTACTTC. This sequence encodes CASSLGVGGFYEQYF.

This chain connects TRBV11-1 to TRBJ2-3; D perhaps matches TRBD1 (5 bases). Trimming pared 5 bases from V and 7 bases from J, leaving 13 bases between. Germline CDR1 SGHAT, CDR2 FQDESV (reference sequence). The CDR3 runs 13 residues. DNA for the CDR3: TGTGCCAGCAGCCCTGAGTTGGGGCATACGCAGTATTTT. Amino acid sequence: CASSPELGHTQYF.

The genes are TRBV24-1 and TRBJ2-7; 7 nucleotides agree with TRBD1. Germline V lookup: CDR1 KGHDR, CDR2 SFDVKD. The junction had 8 bases not matched to a gene; V was cut back by 2 bases and J by 5 bases. CDR3 length: 15 amino acids. The CDR3 DNA is TGTGCCACCAGTGATTCCGGGACAGCGAACCACGAGCAGTACTTC. Protein sequence: CATSDSGTANHEQYF.